This T cell receptor beta chain was captured in a study of cytomegalovirus exposure and HLA in healthy donors. Notes on the study in general: Rare sequences made up most TCRs, while some public TCRs were found in many donors. In a later analysis, HLA-associated TCR beta chains were more clonally expanded than equally common others. The study put 150 to 200 TCR beta chains on its list as cytomegalovirus-associated.

The germline V gene has CDR1 LNHDA and CDR2 SQIVND (reference sequence). The V gene end was trimmed by 5 bases and the J gene end by 4 bases; junction bases not matched to a gene: 3. This CDR3 has 14 residues. The PCR made use of 60 Vbeta and 13 Jbeta primers. Data came from immunoSEQ multiplex PCR; TCRdb stores just in-frame clones and leaves some out. The sample contains under 75,000 clones, 74% of which appear only once. Details on this clone: Antigen specificity is unknown.

The V call is TRBV19, the J call TRBJ1-4; 8 bases fit TRBD1. This TCR was sampled from a human donor in good health. Sequenced input: PBMCs. The CDR3 loop is CASSPTGDNEKLFF. CDR3 nucleotide sequence: TGTGCCAGTAGTCCGACAGGGGATAATGAAAAACTGTTTTTT. Full variable domain (missing parts from reference TRBV19 and TRBJ1-4): DGGITQSPKYLFRKEGQNVTLSCEQNLNHDAMYWYRQDPGQGLRLIYYSQIVNDFQKGDIAEGYSVSREKKESFPLTVTSAQKNPTAFYLCASSPTGDNEKLFFGSGTQLSVL.